The next 12 T cell receptor beta chains were all read from a single sample in a study of blood T cell repertoires in COVID-19. Here immunoSEQ multiplex PCR was the method, and the copy in TCRdb shows in-frame clones only, minus some. The data show under 200,000 clones, about 85% seen once. What was sequenced was peripheral blood. These receptors came from a woman aged 80 or older with acute or convalescent COVID-19.

The V gene is TRBV5-1, the J gene TRBJ1-2, with 10 bases that match TRBD1. The CDR3 contains 13 residues. Losses at the gene ends were 4 bases for V and 5 bases for J; bases not matched to a gene: 2. Germline CDR1 SGHRS, CDR2 YFSETQ. The CDR3 DNA reads as TGCGCCAGCAGCCCGGACAGGGGGTATGGCTACACCTTC. Residues: CASSPDRGYGYTF.

Of note for this clone: Other DNA sequences in the sample encode the same CDR3. The CDR3 reads CASSMRTLNTEAFF. The CDR3 bases are TGTGCCAGTAGTATGAGGACACTGAACACTGAAGCTTTCTTT. V usage is TRBV19 and J usage is TRBJ1-1, with a tentative D call TRBD1 (5 bases). V was pared by 3 bases and J by 0 bases, with 8 bases between. CDR3 size: 14 residues. CDR1 is LNHDA and CDR2 is SQIVND in the germline V gene (reference sequence).

This clone appeared once. The chain links TRBV6-2 or TRBV6-3 to TRBJ1-5; D possibly corresponds to TRBD1 (5 bases). Germline V gives CDR1 MNHEY, CDR2 SVGEGT. There are 13 residues in the CDR3. Trimming shortened V by 4 bases and J by 8 bases, and 12 bases separated the two germline ends. CDR3 DNA sequence: TGTGCCAGCAGTTCCCGGGGGAAGGAGCCCCAGCATTTT. This encodes CASSSRGKEPQHF.

Written as DNA, the CDR3 is TGTGCCAGCAGCTTGTCCCTGACACGTCTCACCGGGGAGCTGTTTTTT. Translation: CASSLSLTRLTGELFF. This chain connects TRBV5-4 to TRBJ2-2; the D is unclear. Germline values: CDR1 SGHNT, CDR2 YYREEE (reference sequence). The CDR3 sequence is 16 residues long. Deletions cut 1 base from V and 4 bases from J, with 14 bases between. The full variable domain, with the rest looked up from reference TRBV5-4 and TRBJ2-2, is ETGVTQSPTHLIKTRGQQVTLRCSSQSGHNTVSWYQQALGQGPQFIFQYYREEENGRGNFPPRFSGLQFPNYSSELNVNALELDDSALYLCASSLSLTRLTGELFFGEGSRLTVL.

The chain couples TRBV3-1 (or the pseudogene TRBV3-2) to TRBJ1-2; D ambiguous. The CDR3 is made up of 13 amino acids. The V gene's germline CDR1 is LGHDT and CDR2 YNNKEL (reference sequence). Trimming shortened V by 0 bases and J by 8 bases, and 10 bases separated the two germline ends. The CDR3 nucleotides read TGTGCCAGCAGCCAAGATAGGACTCCGGGCTACACCTTC. Protein: CASSQDRTPGYTF.

The CDR3 reads CASTPTGDRVIYEQYF. CDR3 nucleotide sequence: TGCGCCAGCACTCCAACCGGGGACAGGGTAATCTACGAGCAGTACTTC. The genes are TRBV4-1 and TRBJ2-7; 9 bases line up with TRBD1. The CDR3 runs to 16 residues. From germline, CDR1 is MGHRA and CDR2 YSYEKL. The trim removed 7 bases at V and 3 bases at J, leaving 13 bases unmatched.

The chain couples TRBV5-8 to TRBJ1-2; D is unresolved. The CDR3 loop spans 12 amino acids. V lost 4 bases and J lost 4, with 8 bases in between. Per germline, CDR1 SGHTS and CDR2 YDEGEE. The CDR3 spells CASSAIIYGYTF. The CDR3 nucleotides are TGTGCCAGCAGCGCGATCATCTATGGCTACACCTTC. The whole variable domain, filled in from reference TRBV5-8 and TRBJ1-2, reads EAGVTQSPTHLIKTRGQQATLRCSPISGHTSVYWYQQALGLGLQFLLWYDEGEERNRGNFPPRFSGRQFPNYSSELNVNALELEDSALYLCASSAIIYGYTFGSGTRLTVV.

The chain employs TRBV4-2 and TRBJ2-2; D is perhaps TRBD1 (5 bases). Germline loops: CDR1 LGHNA, CDR2 YNFKEQ. V was clipped by 2 bases and J by 8 bases, with 12 bases between them. CDR3 length: 14 residues. Written as DNA, the CDR3 is TGTGCCAGCAGCCAACCAGGGCTACTTGGGGAGCTGTTTTTT. It yields the protein CASSQPGLLGELFF.

A single count supports this clone. The chain is built from TRBV30 and TRBJ2-7, with a weak D call TRBD2 (5 bases). Trimming took 5 bases from V and 6 from J, leaving 11 bases between them. Germline CDR1 is GTSNPN and CDR2 is SVGIG (reference sequence). CDR3 length equals 11 residues. CDR3 in amino acids: CAWGLGVEQYF. The CDR3 nucleotides are TGTGCCTGGGGACTCGGGGTCGAGCAGTACTTC.

J is TRBJ1-3 and V is TRBV9; D remains unclear. Germline V CDR1 and CDR2: SGDLS, YYNGEE. V shed 4 bases and J shed 3 bases, with 11 bases lying between them. This CDR3 is built from 14 residues. The CDR3 loop is CASSTPNGGNTIYF. The CDR3 nucleotides read TGTGCCAGCAGCACCCCTAACGGTGGAAACACCATATATTTT.

V is TRBV5-6 and J is TRBJ2-1, with D hard to call. V lost 2 bases and J lost 4, with 16 bases in between. CDR1 SGHDT and CDR2 YYEEEE come from the germline V gene. The CDR3 length is 16 residues. The CDR3 protein is CASSFGLDSLYNEQFF. The DNA for the CDR3 is TGTGCCAGCAGCTTCGGTCTGGATAGCCTATACAATGAGCAGTTCTTC.

The CDR3 DNA is TGCGCCAGCAGCCAAGATCATAGGAGCGGGCCTGCCTCCTACGAGCAGTACTTC. The encoded protein is CASSQDHRSGPASYEQYF. The chain uses TRBV4-3 and TRBJ2-7; D possibly corresponds to TRBD2 (6 bases). This CDR3 contains 18 residues. V was pared by 0 bases and J by 0 bases, with 18 bases between. The germline CDR1 and CDR2 sequences are LGHNA and YSLEER.